The sequence of this TCR beta chain was determined in a study of blood T cells in healthy people across ages. Germline CDR1 reads DFQATT; CDR2 reads SNEGSKA (reference sequence). The CDR3 is made up of 15 amino acids. Trimming took 2 bases from V and 4 from J, leaving 15 bases between them. Primed by a sample-barcoded 5' primer and a J-beta primer mix, a second PCR proceeded for roughly 7 to 12 cycles. TCRdb reanalysed the 5' RACE reads using MiXCR and keeps one entry per CDR3 protein. Among about 1 million distinct CDR3 sequences listed, under 55% were seen once. J is TRBJ2-1 and V is TRBV20-1; D is unclear. Sequenced: blood. This clonotype was sampled from a woman aged 55-69 years in good health. CDR3 sequence: CSARSIPDPYNEQFF. DNA of the CDR3: TGCAGTGCTAGATCAATACCCGACCCGTACAATGAGCAGTTCTTC.